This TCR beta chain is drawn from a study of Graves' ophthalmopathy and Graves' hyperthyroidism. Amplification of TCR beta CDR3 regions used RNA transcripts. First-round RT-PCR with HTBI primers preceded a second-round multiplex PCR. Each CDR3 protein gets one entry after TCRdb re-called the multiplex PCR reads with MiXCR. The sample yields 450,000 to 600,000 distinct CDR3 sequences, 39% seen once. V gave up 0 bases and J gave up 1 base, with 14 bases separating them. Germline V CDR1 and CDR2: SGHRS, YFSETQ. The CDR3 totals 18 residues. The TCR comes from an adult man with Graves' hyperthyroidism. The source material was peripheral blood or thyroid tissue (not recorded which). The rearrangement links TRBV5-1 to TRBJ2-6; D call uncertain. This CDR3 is CASSLGGHLQSGANVLTF. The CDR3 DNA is TGCGCCAGCAGCTTGGGGGGTCACCTCCAATCTGGGGCCAACGTCCTGACTTTC.